The 26 T cell receptor beta chains given below trace back to one sample, sequenced in a study of identical twins. One entry per CDR3 protein, called by TCRdb with MiXCR from the 5' RACE reads. The sample comprises approximately 890,000 distinct CDR3 sequences, 9% to 15% of which are singletons, and 1.5% to 2% rests with the top ten. The data also belong to a second study, concerning yellow fever vaccine responses in identical twins.

Sequenced: PBMCs. The receptor set was obtained from a woman aged 18-29 years in good health.

The V call is TRBV2, the J call TRBJ2-7; D is unresolved. V lost 4 bases, J lost 5 bases, and 9 bases lay in between. Looked up from germline, CDR1 is SNHLY and CDR2 is FYNNEI. The CDR3 extends over 12 amino acids. As DNA, the CDR3 is TGTGCCAGCAGTGGCAGGTCCGACGAGCAGTACTTC. Amino acid sequence: CASSGRSDEQYF.

This clonotype was picked up a small number of times. This sequence joins TRBV6-5 and TRBJ1-6, with D perhaps matching TRBD1 (6 bases). The germline CDR1 and CDR2 sequences are MNHEY and SVGAGI. The length of the CDR3 is 17 residues. Trimming removed 0 bases at V and 9 bases at J, with 18 bases between. This CDR3 is CASSYSLVRGAGSPLHF. The CDR3 DNA follows: TGTGCCAGCAGTTACTCCCTTGTTCGGGGGGCCGGTTCACCCCTCCACTTT.

This chain joins TRBV5-1 and TRBJ2-7; possible D gene TRBD1, 5 bases. CDR3 length equals 15 residues. Between the trimmed V and J ends, which lost 3 bases and 6 bases, there was a span of 19 bases. CDR1 and CDR2 from the germline V gene are SGHRS and YFSETQ. The CDR3 DNA sequence: TGCGCCAGCAGCTGGGAATTGACACAGGAGAGCGAGCAGTACGTC. It is translated as CASSWELTQESEQYV.

This clonotype was counted only a few times. The chain employs TRBV2 and TRBJ2-7; TRBD2 aligns across 11 bases. The germline V gene encodes CDR1 SNHLY and CDR2 FYNNEI. There are 12 residues in the CDR3. V shed 11 bases and J 6 bases; nucleotides not matched to a gene: 6. CDR3 nucleotides: TGTGCCCTCAAGCTAGCGGGAGGCGAGCAGTACTTC. Translating it yields CALKLAGGEQYF.

This clonotype has a handful of counts. CDR3 sequence (DNA): TGTGCCATCTTAGCGGGAGGATTCACAGATACGCAGTATTTT. As protein: CAILAGGFTDTQYF. This sequence joins TRBV2 and TRBJ2-3, with 10 bases that match TRBD2. This CDR3 is built from 14 residues. The ends lost 10 bases at V and 2 bases at J; junction bases unmatched: 6. The V gene's germline CDR1 is SNHLY and CDR2 FYNNEI.

The genes are TRBV11-2 and TRBJ2-3, with D possibly matching TRBD2 (6 bases). The CDR3 is made up of 16 amino acids. Germline assignment: CDR1 SGHAT and CDR2 FQNNGV. The V gene lost 5 bases and the J gene lost 0 bases, with 15 bases spanning the gap. The chain's CDR3 is CASSPPLATSTDTQYF. CDR3 in DNA: TGTGCCAGCAGCCCACCACTAGCCACCAGCACAGATACGCAGTATTTT. The full variable domain, completed using reference TRBV11-2 and TRBJ2-3, is EAGVAQSPRYKIIEKRQSVAFWCNPISGHATLYWYQQILGQGPKLLIQFQNNGVVDDSQLPKDRFSAERLKGVDSTLKIQPAKLEDSAVYLCASSPPLATSTDTQYFGPGTRLTVL.

The chain combines TRBV7-9 with TRBJ2-7; 7 positions match TRBD2. This CDR3 region has 15 residues. The ends lost 5 bases at V and 0 bases at J; junction bases unmatched: 7. Per the germline V gene, CDR1 is SEHNR and CDR2 is FQNEAQ (reference sequence). The CDR3 reads CASSPSGLSSYEQYF. Here the CDR3 DNA reads TGTGCCAGCAGCCCTAGCGGCCTTAGCTCCTACGAGCAGTACTTC. Full variable domain (missing parts from reference TRBV7-9 and TRBJ2-7): DTGVSQNPRHKITKRGQNVTFRCDPISEHNRLYWYRQTLGQGPEFLTYFQNEAQLEKSRLLSDRFSAERPKGSFSTLEIQRTEQGDSAMYLCASSPSGLSSYEQYFGPGTRLTVT.

The chain links TRBV10-3 to TRBJ2-7; TRBD1 might be the D (5 bases). The V end was cut by 0 bases, the J end by 4 bases, with 13 bases between. CDR1 is ENHRY and CDR2 is SYGVKD in the germline V gene. The CDR3 has 15 amino acids. Here the CDR3 reads CAISESGQGGYEQYV. The CDR3 nucleotides read TGTGCCATCAGTGAGTCAGGGCAGGGTGGTTACGAGCAGTACGTC.

This clonotype was detected only a few times. The chain carries TRBV27 and TRBJ2-1, with D perhaps being TRBD1 or TRBD2 (5 bases each). CDR1 and CDR2 from the germline V gene are MNHEY and SMNVEV (reference sequence). The CDR3 is 14 residues long. V was shortened by 6 bases and J by 8 bases, with 17 bases between the two germline ends. The CDR3 DNA sequence: TGTGCCAGCAGGAGAGGGACGGCCTGGGATGAGCAGTTCTTC. Its translation is CASRRGTAWDEQFF.

This clonotype has a handful of counts. The V and J genes are TRBV12-3 or TRBV12-4 and TRBJ2-7; D possibly corresponds to TRBD1 (6 bases). Trimming cost V 5 bases and J 2 bases, with 13 bases left between them. The CDR3 sequence is 14 residues long. CDR3 nucleotides: TGTGCCAGCAGTAGTGACAGGAGGACCTACGAGCAGTACTTC. Translation: CASSSDRRTYEQYF.

This clonotype has a handful of counts. The rearrangement uses TRBV19 and TRBJ2-1; D ambiguous. Germline CDR1 LNHDA, CDR2 SQIVND (reference sequence). The V end lost 5 bases, the J end lost 8 bases, and 10 bases lay between the germline ends. The CDR3 consists of 12 residues. CDR3 DNA sequence: TGTGCCAGTAGTCAGGTACACTATGAGCAGTTCTTC. It specifies CASSQVHYEQFF.

This clonotype came up many times. V is TRBV7-9 and J is TRBJ2-7, with 10 bases identical to TRBD1. V trimming: 3 bases; J trimming: 1 base; junction bases outside the gene matches: 6. Germline values: CDR1 SEHNR, CDR2 FQNEAQ (reference sequence). This CDR3 has 16 residues. The CDR3 protein is CASSFTSGQGSYEQYF. The CDR3, as DNA: TGTGCCAGCAGCTTCACCTCGGGACAGGGGTCCTACGAGCAGTACTTC.

V and J are TRBV6-1 and TRBJ1-1, with unresolved D. V was trimmed by 8 bases and J by 1 base, leaving 17 bases between them. This CDR3 region has 15 residues. Germline V CDR1 and CDR2: MNHNS, SASEGT. Here the CDR3 DNA reads TGTGCCAGCGGGCGTGCAATTTCAAAGAACACTGAAGCTTTCTTT. As protein: CASGRAISKNTEAFF.

Points on this clonotype: This may be a read error: a much more frequent sequence differs by one nucleotide. This chain uses TRBV5-6 with TRBJ2-2; 12 bases line up with TRBD2. Germline V gene lookup returns CDR1 SGHDT and CDR2 YYEEEE. This CDR3 comprises 18 residues. CDR3: CASGLVTSGRWDTGELFF. For the CDR3, the DNA is TGTGCCAGCGGCTTGGTGACTAGCGGGAGATGGGACACCGGGGAGCTGTTTTTT.

This chain uses TRBV5-1 with TRBJ2-7, with TRBD1 matching over 8 bases. CDR1 SGHRS and CDR2 YFSETQ come from the germline V gene. The length of the CDR3 is 16 residues. Germline trimming cut 0 bases from V and 0 bases from J; bases unmatched to any gene: 5. The CDR3 region is CASSLGGTGTSYEQYF. DNA of the CDR3: TGCGCCAGCAGCTTGGGGGGGACAGGAACCTCCTACGAGCAGTACTTC.

The rearrangement uses TRBV20-1 and TRBJ2-5; maybe TRBD1 (6 bases). The V gene's germline CDR1 is DFQATT and CDR2 SNEGSKA (reference sequence). Trimming removed 5 bases from V and 7 bases from J, with 14 bases in between. CDR3 length: 12 residues. CDR3 nucleotides: TGCAGTGCTCCCGGACAGACCACGACCCAGTACTTC. As protein: CSAPGQTTTQYF.

V and J are TRBV2 and TRBJ2-1; the D is unclear. CDR1 and CDR2 (germline): SNHLY, FYNNEI. V dropped 2 bases and J dropped 15 bases, with 20 bases sitting between them. The CDR3 has 14 amino acids. As DNA, the CDR3 is TGTGCCAGCAGTGAATGGGAAGTTAGGAGCCTTTCGTTCTTC. It translates to CASSEWEVRSLSFF.

In its sample, this clonotype was seen a few times. This chain joins TRBV5-6 and TRBJ2-7, with a tentative D call TRBD2 (6 bases). CDR1 and CDR2 (germline): SGHDT, YYEEEE. V was cut by 0 bases and J by 2 bases, with 15 bases left in between. The CDR3 loop spans 16 amino acids. CDR3 residues: CASSLGPGDITYEQYF. The CDR3 DNA follows: TGTGCCAGCAGCTTGGGACCGGGAGACATCACCTACGAGCAGTACTTC.

The V and J genes are TRBV3-1 and TRBJ2-6; D is possibly TRBD1 or TRBD2 (5 bases each). V gave up 3 bases and J gave up 4 bases, with 19 bases separating them. This CDR3 has 18 amino acids. In germline, CDR1 is LGHDT, CDR2 YNNKEL (reference sequence). The CDR3 spells CASSQNLQAGTGANVLTF. The CDR3 DNA reads TGTGCCAGCAGCCAGAACCTCCAGGCAGGGACGGGGGCCAACGTCCTGACTTTC.

The chain is built from TRBV5-1 and TRBJ1-2; TRBD1 might be the D (6 bases). The CDR3 has 15 residues. Trimming left V 2 bases short and J 4 bases short, with 15 bases between. Germline loops: CDR1 SGHRS, CDR2 YFSETQ. CDR3 DNA sequence: TGCGCCAGCAGCTTAACAGGGCCTCTCGCCTATGGCTACACCTTC. Encoded protein: CASSLTGPLAYGYTF.

This clonotype was counted only a few times. The V and J genes are TRBV27 and TRBJ2-3; 7 bases align to TRBD1. The CDR3 contains 16 residues. The germline CDR1 and CDR2 sequences are MNHEY and SMNVEV (reference sequence). V was pared by 5 bases and J by 1 base, with 9 bases of the junction left unmatched. CDR3 amino acids: CASSPRGSWGTDTQYF. CDR3 DNA sequence: TGTGCCAGCAGTCCCAGGGGGTCCTGGGGCACAGATACGCAGTATTTT.

This clonotype was counted only a few times. J is TRBJ1-5 and V is TRBV15; D not resolved. The CDR3 is made up of 14 amino acids. V was clipped by 5 bases and J by 3 bases, with 11 bases between them. Germline loops: CDR1 LNHNV, CDR2 YYDKDF (reference sequence). The CDR3 loop is CATSWGTDNQPQHF. Here the CDR3 DNA reads TGTGCCACCAGCTGGGGAACAGACAATCAGCCCCAGCATTTT.

This rearrangement joins TRBV4-2 to TRBJ2-1; 11 bases fit TRBD2. CDR1 and CDR2 (germline): LGHNA, YNFKEQ. Trimming cost V 4 bases and J 4 bases; bases outside gene matches: 15. This CDR3 comprises 19 residues. CDR3 sequence reads: CASSLTLGTSGGGYNEQFF. The DNA for the CDR3 is TGTGCCAGCAGCCTGACCCTCGGGACTAGCGGAGGGGGTTACAATGAGCAGTTCTTC.

In this sample, this clonotype turned up a few times. V usage is TRBV12-3 or TRBV12-4 and J usage is TRBJ2-1; TRBD1 aligns across 7 bases. V shed 5 bases, J shed 8 bases, and the junction held 9 bases outside the gene matches. The CDR3 length is 14 residues. The CDR3 sequence: CASSAGTALYEQFF. CDR3 bases: TGTGCCAGCAGTGCCGGGACAGCCCTCTATGAGCAGTTCTTC.

In its sample, this clonotype was seen a few times. This chain links TRBV20-1 with TRBJ2-7; 10 bases fit TRBD2. CDR3 size: 15 residues. V trimming: 0 bases; J trimming: 5 bases; junction bases outside the gene matches: 7. Germline CDR1 and CDR2: DFQATT and SNEGSKA (reference sequence). The CDR3 DNA follows: TGCAGTGCTAGAGATCCCAACAGCGGGGGGGACGAGCAGTACGTC. Translation: CSARDPNSGGDEQYV.

The chain has TRBV9 and TRBJ2-7; D possibly corresponds to TRBD2 (6 bases). Trimming removed 1 base from V and 3 bases from J, with 14 bases in between. This CDR3 has 15 residues. Germline V lookup: CDR1 SGDLS, CDR2 YYNGEE. This CDR3 reads CASSVLGGDLYEQYF. The CDR3 nucleotides read TGTGCCAGCAGCGTATTGGGCGGGGACCTCTACGAGCAGTACTTC. Drawing the rest from reference TRBV9 and TRBJ2-7, the complete variable domain is DSGVTQTPKHLITATGQRVTLRCSPRSGDLSVYWYQQSLDQGLQFLIQYYNGEERAKGNILERFSAQQFPDLHSELNLSSLELGDSALYFCASSVLGGDLYEQYFGPGTRLTVT.